Described below is a single TCR beta chain sequence and its context. Antigen: not known. It was version v3.0 of the immunoSEQ assay that was run at survey level. Some clones are missing from TCRdb's copy, which holds only in-frame ones; the method was immunoSEQ multiplex PCR. The table includes tens of thousands of clones, around nine tenths detected once. The sample comes from a study of long-term antiretroviral therapy in people with HIV. The study's findings and limits: Blood draws took place between about 2003 and 2017 and possibly involved older ART regimens. Against controls, HIV repertoires showed narrower ranges of CDR3 length. ART was followed by higher diversity that remained below transplant donor controls.

This CDR3 region has 14 residues. Germline-derived CDR1 and CDR2 are SGHRS and YFSETQ. V was cut by 4 bases and J by 5 bases, with 15 bases left in between. Specimen: unsorted PBMCs, collected 1.8 years after starting antiretroviral therapy. The chain employs TRBV5-1 and TRBJ2-5, with D tentatively TRBD1 (5 bases). The sequence was collected from a woman under 30 with HIV. CDR3 in amino acids: CASSGMNRQETQYF. The DNA for the CDR3 is TGCGCCAGCAGCGGAATGAATAGACAGGAGACCCAGTACTTC.